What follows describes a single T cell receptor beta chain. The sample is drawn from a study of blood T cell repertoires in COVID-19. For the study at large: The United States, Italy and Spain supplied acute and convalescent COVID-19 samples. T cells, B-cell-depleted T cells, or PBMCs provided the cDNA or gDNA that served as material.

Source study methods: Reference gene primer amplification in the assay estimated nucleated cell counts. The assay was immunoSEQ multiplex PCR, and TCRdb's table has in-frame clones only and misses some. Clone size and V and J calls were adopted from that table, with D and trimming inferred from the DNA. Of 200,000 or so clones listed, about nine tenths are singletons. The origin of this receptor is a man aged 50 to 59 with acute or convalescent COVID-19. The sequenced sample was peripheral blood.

CDR3 sequence: CASSLTGTKETQYF. The CDR3 region has the DNA TGTGCCAGCAGCTTAACAGGGACTAAGGAGACCCAGTACTTC. The chain couples TRBV11-3 to TRBJ2-5, with a possible D match to TRBD2 (7 bases). V lost 2 bases and J lost 5, with 12 bases in between. Germline CDR1 is SGHNT and CDR2 is YENEEA. This CDR3 has 14 amino acids.